Listed here is a single TCR beta chain. The table came from immunoSEQ multiplex PCR; TCRdb's copy has only in-frame clones and leaves some out. The repertoire holds roughly 320,000 clones, with about nine tenths as singletons. Germline V gives CDR1 MNHEY, CDR2 SVGAGI. V was clipped by 7 bases and J by 4 bases, with 16 bases between them. This CDR3 contains 14 residues. This entry comes from a study of shared clonotypes between healthy human individuals. Healthy and HIV-negative, the adult donors had no recent acute infections or vaccinations. This clonotype originated in a man younger than 35 in good health. The V gene is TRBV6-5, the J gene TRBJ1-1; maybe TRBD1 (6 bases). Sequencing was carried out using memory CD8+ T cells sorted from blood. Subset indicated: CD45RO+ cells pooled with CCR7-negative TemRA cells. The CDR3 loop reads CASTRGGEATEAFF. For the CDR3, the DNA is TGTGCCAGCACTAGGGGGGGGGAGGCCACTGAAGCTTTCTTT.